The clone carrying this T cell receptor (beta chain) was seen many times. Its antigen is undetermined. These data are taken from a study of T cells in Graves' hyperthyroidism and ophthalmopathy. Regarding the study as a whole: The model anticipated ophthalmopathy a median around 6 months pre-onset.

The V end was cut by 8 bases, the J end by 1 base, with 14 bases between. CDR3 length equals 15 residues. Per the germline V gene, CDR1 is MNHNS and CDR2 is SASEGT. The CDR3 regions of TCR beta were amplified from RNA transcripts. HTBI primers drove first-round RT-PCR of the TCR CDR3. TCRdb called the multiplex PCR reads again in MiXCR, with one record for every CDR3 protein. This sample has about 260,000 distinct CDR3 sequences; around 25% occur once, and the top ten carry about 30%. Those with hyperthyroidism were 18 to 65 years old, newly diagnosed, and ill for under 2 months. The study based diagnoses on clinical symptoms, serum thyroxine and TRAb, thyroid ultrasound and orbital computed tomography.

The rearrangement joins TRBV6-1 to TRBJ2-2; D not resolved. The receptor was derived from a man aged 40-49 years with Graves' hyperthyroidism that later progressed to Graves' ophthalmopathy. The source material was blood. The CDR3 loop reads CASAPQPLNTGELFF. The CDR3, as DNA: TGTGCCAGCGCCCCCCAGCCCTTGAACACCGGGGAGCTGTTTTTT.